This T cell receptor (beta chain) was recovered during a study of shared clonotypes between healthy human individuals. The germline V and J ends were trimmed by 2 bases and 2 bases, with 13 bases remaining between them. Germline V gene lookup returns CDR1 SGHTA and CDR2 FQGTGA. The CDR3 totals 15 residues. Deep was the level used in running the assay. The repertoire was sequenced with immunoSEQ multiplex PCR; TCRdb's copy has only in-frame clones and lacks some. The sample holds fewer than 2.5 million clones, roughly 93% seen once. This sequence joins TRBV7-3 and TRBJ2-7, with D possibly being TRBD1 (6 bases). Sequenced sample: naive CD4+ T cells from PBMCs. Subset meaning: CD45RA+ positively selected. The TCR comes from a man younger than 30 in good health. Some clones in this sample may be carry-over from other donors' samples. The CDR3 DNA reads as TGTGCCAGCAGCTTATATGGGGGCAGCCCCTACGAGCAGTACTTC. It translates to CASSLYGGSPYEQYF.